The 18 T cell receptor beta chains listed next were all sequenced from one sample in a study of blood T cell repertoires in COVID-19. Sequencing was performed with immunoSEQ multiplex PCR; in TCRdb, only in-frame clones are kept and a portion is missing. Of approximately 220,000 clones detected, approximately 85% appear once; the ten largest clones hold 4.7%. The sequenced sample was peripheral blood. These receptor sequences come from a woman in her 70s with acute or convalescent COVID-19.

The chain is built from TRBV3-1 (or the pseudogene TRBV3-2) and TRBJ1-2; D is uncertain. Trimming shortened V by 6 bases and J by 6 bases, and 11 bases separated the two germline ends. This CDR3 contains 12 residues. From germline, CDR1 is LGHDT and CDR2 YNNKEL (reference sequence). The CDR3 DNA sequence: TGTGCCAGCAGTCCGAGAGGGCATGGCTACACCTTC. This gives the protein CASSPRGHGYTF.

The rearrangement joins TRBV4-1 to TRBJ2-5, with D perhaps TRBD1 (5 bases). The CDR3 has 17 residues. Germline assignment: CDR1 MGHRA and CDR2 YSYEKL. Trimming left V 3 bases short and J 5 bases short, with 22 bases between. The CDR3 DNA is TGCGCCAGCAGCCAGGCGATTGTGGCAGGGAAGGATGAGACCCAGTACTTC. This sequence encodes CASSQAIVAGKDETQYF.

This chain links TRBV7-2 with TRBJ2-1; maybe TRBD1 (5 bases). The germline V gene has CDR1 SGHTA and CDR2 FQGNSA. Trimming took 4 bases from V and 2 from J, leaving 18 bases between them. The CDR3 extends over 17 amino acids. CDR3 DNA: TGTGCCAGCAGCTCGCAAACGCAGGGTTCCCCCTACAATGAGCAGTTCTTC. Its translation is CASSSQTQGSPYNEQFF.

This CDR3 reads CAIIPGSGNTIYF. CDR3 DNA: TGTGCCATCATTCCAGGCTCTGGAAACACCATATATTTT. This chain uses TRBV10-3 with TRBJ1-3, with unresolved D. The V gene lost 7 bases and the J gene lost 0 bases, with 7 bases spanning the gap. The CDR3 has 13 amino acids. Germline V gene lookup returns CDR1 ENHRY and CDR2 SYGVKD.

CDR3: CASSIGGTMRTEAFF. CDR3 nucleotide sequence: TGTGCCAGTAGTATCGGTGGGACAATGAGAACTGAAGCTTTCTTT. The V gene is TRBV19, the J gene TRBJ1-1, with D perhaps TRBD1 (6 bases). V gave up 3 bases and J gave up 5 bases, with 16 bases separating them. Per the germline V gene, CDR1 is LNHDA and CDR2 is SQIVND (reference sequence). CDR3 length equals 15 residues.

This clone showed up just a few times. This rearrangement joins TRBV6-4 to TRBJ2-2, with a possible D match to TRBD1 (6 bases). Germline CDR1 is MRHNA and CDR2 is SNTAGT. V dropped 7 bases and J dropped 5 bases, with 8 bases sitting between them. The CDR3 spans 12 residues. The CDR3 spells CASNQGTGELFF. In DNA, the CDR3 is TGTGCCAGCAATCAGGGGACCGGGGAGCTGTTTTTT.

The CDR3 sequence: CASSTQGYQETQYF. In DNA form, the CDR3 reads TGCGCCAGCAGCACTCAGGGCTATCAAGAGACCCAGTACTTC. The chain has TRBV5-1 and TRBJ2-5; TRBD1 might be the D (5 bases). Trimming cost V 4 bases and J 2 bases, with 12 bases left between them. Per germline, CDR1 SGHRS and CDR2 YFSETQ. The CDR3 has 14 residues.

In its sample, this clone was seen a few times. This chain connects TRBV5-8 to TRBJ2-5; 12 bases align to TRBD2. With V trimmed by 5 bases and J by 5 bases, 7 bases remained unmatched. CDR3 length equals 15 residues. The germline CDR1 and CDR2 sequences are SGHTS and YDEGEE. CDR3 protein: CASRLAGGPGETQYF. In DNA form, the CDR3 reads TGTGCCAGCAGGCTAGCGGGGGGGCCTGGGGAGACCCAGTACTTC.

Details on this clone: This CDR3 is also generated by other DNA sequences in the sample. The chain employs TRBV7-2 and TRBJ1-1; the match to TRBD1 covers 7 bases. The ends lost 1 base at V and 5 bases at J; junction bases unmatched: 4. The CDR3 is 14 amino acids. Germline values: CDR1 SGHTA, CDR2 FQGNSA. The CDR3 DNA reads TGTGCCAGCAGCTTAGTAGGGGGCTATACTGAAGCTTTCTTT. Protein: CASSLVGGYTEAFF. The full variable domain, completed using reference TRBV7-2 and TRBJ1-1, is GAGVSQSPSNKVTEKGKDVELRCDPISGHTALYWYRQSLGQGLEFLIYFQGNSAPDKSGLPSDRFSAERTGGSVSTLTIQRTQQEDSAVYLCASSLVGGYTEAFFGQGTRLTVV.

This clone appeared a few times. The rearrangement links TRBV2 to TRBJ1-1; D is possibly TRBD1 (5 bases). Trimming shortened V by 6 bases and J by 7 bases, and 12 bases separated the two germline ends. The CDR3 is 12 residues long. CDR1 SNHLY and CDR2 FYNNEI come from the germline V gene. The CDR3 protein is CASSEQGFEAFF. The CDR3 bases are TGTGCCAGCAGCGAGCAGGGTTTTGAAGCTTTCTTT.

This chain links TRBV7-2 with TRBJ2-7; no clear D gene. Trimming shortened V by 4 bases and J by 0 bases, and 4 bases separated the two germline ends. Germline V gene lookup returns CDR1 SGHTA and CDR2 FQGNSA. The CDR3 is made up of 12 amino acids. The CDR3 sequence: CASSSISYEQYF. The CDR3 region has the DNA TGTGCCAGCAGCTCCATCTCCTACGAGCAGTACTTC.

The V call is TRBV29-1, the J call TRBJ1-2; 7 bases agree with TRBD1. V dropped 6 bases and J dropped 6; count of bases not matched to a gene: 7. The CDR3 covers 12 residues. Germline V CDR1 and CDR2: SQVTM, ANQGSEA. CDR3 sequence: CSVYEGAHGYTF. The CDR3 coding sequence is TGCAGCGTATATGAGGGGGCGCATGGCTACACCTTC.

The CDR3 nucleotides read TGTGCCAGTAGTAGAGAGAGCTCTGGAAACACCATATATTTT. Its protein product is CASSRESSGNTIYF. This chain links TRBV19 with TRBJ1-3; D unclear. CDR1 is LNHDA and CDR2 is SQIVND in the germline V gene (reference sequence). This CDR3 has 14 residues. V was cut by 4 bases and J by 0 bases, with 7 bases left in between.

This clone was seen a few times. The V and J genes are TRBV5-1 and TRBJ1-3, with 7 bases fitting TRBD1. After removal of 3 bases from V and 2 bases from J, the junction contained 2 bases not matched to a gene. CDR3 size: 14 residues. Germline V gives CDR1 SGHRS, CDR2 YFSETQ. The CDR3 region has the DNA TGCGCCAGCAGCTCAACAGGGGCTGGAAACACCATATATTTT. Its translation: CASSSTGAGNTIYF.

V gene TRBV18 combines with J gene TRBJ1-2; 7 bases fit TRBD1. This CDR3 contains 14 residues. The ends lost 2 bases at V and 6 bases at J; junction bases unmatched: 6. Germline V gives CDR1 KGHSH, CDR2 LQKENI. The CDR3 DNA sequence: TGTGCCAGCTCACCAACCAACCAGGGGGATGGCTACACCTTC. The encoded protein is CASSPTNQGDGYTF. Full variable domain (rest looked up from reference TRBV18 and TRBJ1-2): NAGVMQNPRHLVRRRGQEARLRCSPMKGHSHVYWYRQLPEEGLKFMVYLQKENIIDESGMPKERFSAEFPKEGPSILRIQQVVRGDSAAYFCASSPTNQGDGYTFGSGTRLTVV.

This CDR3 is CASSEGQGYNYEQYF. Here the CDR3 DNA reads TGTGCCAGCAGTGAGGGACAGGGCTATAACTACGAGCAGTACTTC. The J gene is TRBJ2-7, the V gene TRBV6-1; TRBD1 agrees at 9 bases. This CDR3 is 15 amino acids long. V trimming: 3 bases; J trimming: 3 bases; junction bases outside the gene matches: 6. Germline loops: CDR1 MNHNS, CDR2 SASEGT.

This clone appeared many times. V gene TRBV28 combines with J gene TRBJ2-1; perhaps TRBD2 as D (7 bases). Germline V gene sequence: CDR1 MDHEN, CDR2 SYDVKM. Trimming shortened V by 8 bases and J by 6 bases, and 17 bases separated the two germline ends. This CDR3 is built from 14 residues. CDR3 in DNA: TGTGCCAGCTTTCCCGGGGGGCTCAGCAATGAGCAGTTCTTC. As protein: CASFPGGLSNEQFF.

The V call is TRBV19, the J call TRBJ1-5, with TRBD1 matching 10 bases. Germline V gene data show CDR1 as LNHDA and CDR2 as SQIVND (reference sequence). This CDR3 spans 16 amino acids. V gave up 5 bases and J gave up 5 bases; unmatched junction bases: 9. CDR3 coding DNA: TGTGCCAGTAGTGATCCGGGACAGGGGTATCATCAGCCCCAGCATTTT. Protein sequence: CASSDPGQGYHQPQHF.